This T cell receptor beta chain was documented in a study of CD4+ T cells in melanoma. Study-level findings and limits: Diverse differentiation states were reported for melanoma neoantigen-specific CD4+ T cells. A reported correlation linked neoantigen-specific CD4+ T cells to CD8+, macrophage and B cell function.

V shed 5 bases and J shed 4 bases, with 11 bases lying between them. The germline CDR1 and CDR2 sequences are MNHNS and SASEGT. The CDR3 has 14 amino acids. Comments on this clone: Antigen specificity is unknown.

Profiled with immunoSEQ multiplex PCR; TCRdb holds only in-frame clones, not every one. The sample gives over 130,000 clones, around 90% of which show up once; over 1.5% is in the top ten. The chain has TRBV6-1 and TRBJ1-4, with a possible D match to TRBD1 (5 bases). The clonotype comes from a human donor with melanoma. For the CDR3, the DNA is TGTGCCAGCAGTCAAGGAGGGGTTAATGAAAAACTGTTTTTT. This codes for CASSQGGVNEKLFF.